This TCR beta chain was captured by sequencing in a study of shared clonotypes between healthy human individuals. General study results and limits: The diversity represented, both genetic and in exposure history, was limited by few donors.

Across several immunoSEQ plates, the genomic DNA of each subset was split evenly. Replicate PCRs were loaded with approximately 300 ng DNA from unsorted PBMC, about 29,000 T cell genomes. Ten immunoSEQ deep assay plates held the unsorted PBMC DNA. Here immunoSEQ multiplex PCR was the method, and the copy in TCRdb shows in-frame clones only, minus some. Found here are 450,000 or so clones, around 77% of them singletons; the top ten hold around 13%. As regards this clone: Antigen: not known.

This receptor was taken from a woman in her forties in good health. Some clones in this sample may be carry-over from other donors' samples. Sequenced input: PBMCs.

The CDR3: CASSLGDSRGYNEQFF. CDR3 nucleotides: TGTGCCAGCAGCTTGGGGGACTCCAGGGGGTACAATGAGCAGTTCTTC. This chain uses TRBV11-2 with TRBJ2-1, with a weak D call TRBD1 (7 bases). Trimming stripped 3 bases from V and 4 bases from J, with 16 bases between. This CDR3 has 16 residues. The germline CDR1 and CDR2 sequences are SGHAT and FQNNGV.